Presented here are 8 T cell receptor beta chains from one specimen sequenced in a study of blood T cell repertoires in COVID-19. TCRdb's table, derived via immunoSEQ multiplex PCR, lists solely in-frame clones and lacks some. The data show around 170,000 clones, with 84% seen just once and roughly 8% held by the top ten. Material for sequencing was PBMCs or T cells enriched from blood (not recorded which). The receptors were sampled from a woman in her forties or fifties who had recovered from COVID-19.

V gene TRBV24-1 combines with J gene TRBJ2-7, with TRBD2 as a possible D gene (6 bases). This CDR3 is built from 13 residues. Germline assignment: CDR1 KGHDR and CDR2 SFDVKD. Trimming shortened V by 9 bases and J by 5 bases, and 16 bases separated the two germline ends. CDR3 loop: CATGAAGRNEQYF. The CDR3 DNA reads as TGTGCCACCGGGGCTGCGGGAAGAAACGAGCAGTACTTC.

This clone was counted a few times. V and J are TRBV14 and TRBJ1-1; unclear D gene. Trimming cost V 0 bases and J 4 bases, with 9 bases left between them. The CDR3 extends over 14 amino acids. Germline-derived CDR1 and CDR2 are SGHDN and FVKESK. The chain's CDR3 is CASSQDAGFTEAFF. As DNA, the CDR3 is TGTGCCAGCAGCCAAGATGCGGGATTCACTGAAGCTTTCTTT. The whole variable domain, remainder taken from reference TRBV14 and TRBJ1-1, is EAGVTQFPSHSVIEKGQTVTLRCDPISGHDNLYWYRRVMGKEIKFLLHFVKESKQDESGMPNNRFLAERTGGTYSTLKVQPAELEDSGVYFCASSQDAGFTEAFFGQGTRLTVV.

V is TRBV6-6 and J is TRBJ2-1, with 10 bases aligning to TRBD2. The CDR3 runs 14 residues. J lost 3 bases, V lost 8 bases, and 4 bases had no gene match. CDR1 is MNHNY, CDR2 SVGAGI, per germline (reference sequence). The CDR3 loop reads CASQRLAGYNEQFF. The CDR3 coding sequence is TGTGCCAGCCAAAGACTAGCGGGCTACAATGAGCAGTTCTTC.

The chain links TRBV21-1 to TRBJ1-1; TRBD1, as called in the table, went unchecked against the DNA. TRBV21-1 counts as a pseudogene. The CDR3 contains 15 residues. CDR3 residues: CASSNGGTGNTEAFF. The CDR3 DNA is TGTGCCAGCAGCAATGGAGGGACAGGCAACACTGAAGCTTTCTTT.

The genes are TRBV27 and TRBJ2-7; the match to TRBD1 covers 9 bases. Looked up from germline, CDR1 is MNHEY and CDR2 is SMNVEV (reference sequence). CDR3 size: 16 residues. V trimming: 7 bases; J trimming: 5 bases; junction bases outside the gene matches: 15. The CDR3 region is CASNNSPSGTGNEQYF. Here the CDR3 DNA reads TGTGCCAGCAATAACTCACCTTCCGGGACAGGGAACGAGCAGTACTTC.

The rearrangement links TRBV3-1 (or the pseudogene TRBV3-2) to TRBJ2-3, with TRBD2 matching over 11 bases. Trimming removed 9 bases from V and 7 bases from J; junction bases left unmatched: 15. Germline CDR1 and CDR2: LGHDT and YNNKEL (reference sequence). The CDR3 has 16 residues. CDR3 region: CASAETSGALPHTQYF. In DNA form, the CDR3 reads TGTGCCAGTGCGGAGACTAGCGGGGCCCTACCCCATACGCAGTATTTT.

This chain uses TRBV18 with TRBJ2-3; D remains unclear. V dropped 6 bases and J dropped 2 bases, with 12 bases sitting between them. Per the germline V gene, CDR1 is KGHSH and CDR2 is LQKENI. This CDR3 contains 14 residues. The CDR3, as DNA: TGTGCCAGCTCGTTGATGGGCAACACAGATACGCAGTATTTT. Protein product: CASSLMGNTDTQYF.

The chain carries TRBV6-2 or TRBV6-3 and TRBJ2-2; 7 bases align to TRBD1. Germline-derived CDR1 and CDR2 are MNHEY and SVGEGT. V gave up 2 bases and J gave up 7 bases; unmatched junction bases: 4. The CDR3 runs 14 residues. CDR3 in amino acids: CASSYETGIGELFF. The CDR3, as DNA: TGTGCCAGCAGTTACGAGACAGGGATCGGGGAGCTGTTTTTT.